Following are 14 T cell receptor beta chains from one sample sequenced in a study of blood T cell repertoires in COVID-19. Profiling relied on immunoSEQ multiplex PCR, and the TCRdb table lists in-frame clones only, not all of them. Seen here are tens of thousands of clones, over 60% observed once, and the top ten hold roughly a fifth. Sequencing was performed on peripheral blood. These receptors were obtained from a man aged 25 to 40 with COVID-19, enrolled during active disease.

The CDR3 loop is CASSLIFLYGYTF. CDR3 sequence (DNA): TGCGCCAGCAGCTTGATCTTTCTCTATGGCTACACCTTC. This rearrangement joins TRBV5-1 to TRBJ1-2; D not certain. The CDR3 is made up of 13 amino acids. The germline V and J ends were trimmed by 1 base and 4 bases, with 8 bases remaining between them. Germline CDR1 reads SGHRS; CDR2 reads YFSETQ.

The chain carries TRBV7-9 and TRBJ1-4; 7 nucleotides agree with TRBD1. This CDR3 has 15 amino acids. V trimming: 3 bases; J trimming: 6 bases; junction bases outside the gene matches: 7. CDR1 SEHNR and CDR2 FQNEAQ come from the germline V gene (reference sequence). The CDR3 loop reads CASSFPGQPYEKLFF. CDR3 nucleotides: TGTGCCAGCAGCTTTCCGGGACAGCCTTATGAAAAACTGTTTTTT.

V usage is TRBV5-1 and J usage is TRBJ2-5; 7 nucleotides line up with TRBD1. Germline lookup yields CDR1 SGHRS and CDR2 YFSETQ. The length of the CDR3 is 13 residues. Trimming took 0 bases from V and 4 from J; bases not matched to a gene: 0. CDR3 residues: CASSLGTGETQYF. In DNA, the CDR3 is TGCGCCAGCAGCTTGGGGACAGGAGAGACCCAGTACTTC.

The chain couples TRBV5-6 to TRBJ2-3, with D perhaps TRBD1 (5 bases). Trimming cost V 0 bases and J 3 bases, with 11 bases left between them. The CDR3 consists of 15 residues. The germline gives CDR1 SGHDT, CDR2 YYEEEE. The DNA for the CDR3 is TGTGCCAGCAGCTTGGGCCAGGGTAAGACAGATACGCAGTATTTT. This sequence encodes CASSLGQGKTDTQYF.

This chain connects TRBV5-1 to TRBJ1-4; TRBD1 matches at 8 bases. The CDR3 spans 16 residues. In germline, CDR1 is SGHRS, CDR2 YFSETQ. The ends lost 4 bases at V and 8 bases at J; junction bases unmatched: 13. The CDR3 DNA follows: TGCGCCAGCAGCAAGGAACAGGGGGTCCTACGGGAAAAACTGTTTTTT. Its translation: CASSKEQGVLREKLFF.

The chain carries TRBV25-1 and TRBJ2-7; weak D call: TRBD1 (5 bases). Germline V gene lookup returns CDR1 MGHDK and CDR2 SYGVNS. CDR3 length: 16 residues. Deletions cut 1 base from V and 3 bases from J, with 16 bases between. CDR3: CASSESADRYHYEQYF. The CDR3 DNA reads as TGTGCCAGCAGTGAATCTGCCGACAGATACCACTACGAGCAGTACTTC.

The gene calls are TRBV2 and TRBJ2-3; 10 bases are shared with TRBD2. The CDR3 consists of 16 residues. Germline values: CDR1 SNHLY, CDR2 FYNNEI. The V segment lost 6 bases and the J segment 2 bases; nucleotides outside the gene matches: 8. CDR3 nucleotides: TGTGCCAGCAGGGCGGGACTAGCGAGAATCACAGATACGCAGTATTTT. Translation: CASRAGLARITDTQYF.

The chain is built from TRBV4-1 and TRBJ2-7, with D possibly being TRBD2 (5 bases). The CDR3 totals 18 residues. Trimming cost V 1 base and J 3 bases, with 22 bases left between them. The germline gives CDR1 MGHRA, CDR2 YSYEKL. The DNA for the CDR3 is TGCGCCAGCAGCCAAGCTAGCCCCGGAGAGGGATCCTACTACGAGCAGTACTTC. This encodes CASSQASPGEGSYYEQYF.

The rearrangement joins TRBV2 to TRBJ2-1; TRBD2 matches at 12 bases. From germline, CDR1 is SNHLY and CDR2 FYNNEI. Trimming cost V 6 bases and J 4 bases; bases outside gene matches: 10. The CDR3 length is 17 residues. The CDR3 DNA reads TGTGCCAGCAGCCTCCGACTAGCGGGGGCGGGGTACAATGAGCAGTTCTTC. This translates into CASSLRLAGAGYNEQFF.

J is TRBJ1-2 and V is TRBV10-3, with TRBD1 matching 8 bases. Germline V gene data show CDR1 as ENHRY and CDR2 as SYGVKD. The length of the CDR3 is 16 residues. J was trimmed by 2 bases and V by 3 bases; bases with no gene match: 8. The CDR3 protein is CAISEVPQGVNYGYTF. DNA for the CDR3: TGTGCCATCAGTGAAGTCCCACAGGGGGTAAACTATGGCTACACCTTC.

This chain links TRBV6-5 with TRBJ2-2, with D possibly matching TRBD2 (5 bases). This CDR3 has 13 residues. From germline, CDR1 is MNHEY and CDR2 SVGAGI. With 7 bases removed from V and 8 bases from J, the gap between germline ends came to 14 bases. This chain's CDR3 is CASTFSPGGELFF. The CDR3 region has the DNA TGTGCCAGCACCTTCAGTCCGGGAGGGGAGCTGTTTTTT.

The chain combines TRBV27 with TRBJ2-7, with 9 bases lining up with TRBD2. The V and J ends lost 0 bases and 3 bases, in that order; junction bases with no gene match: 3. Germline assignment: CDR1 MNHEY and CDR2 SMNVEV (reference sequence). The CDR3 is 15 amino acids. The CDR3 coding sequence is TGTGCCAGCAGTTTATCTAGCGGGAGCCGCTACGAGCAGTACTTC. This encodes CASSLSSGSRYEQYF.

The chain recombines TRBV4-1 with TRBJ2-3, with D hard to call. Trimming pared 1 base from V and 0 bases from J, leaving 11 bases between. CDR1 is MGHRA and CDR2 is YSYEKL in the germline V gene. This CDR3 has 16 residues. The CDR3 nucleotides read TGCGCCAGCAGCCAAGGTTCCGGTCCTAGCACAGATACGCAGTATTTT. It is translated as CASSQGSGPSTDTQYF.

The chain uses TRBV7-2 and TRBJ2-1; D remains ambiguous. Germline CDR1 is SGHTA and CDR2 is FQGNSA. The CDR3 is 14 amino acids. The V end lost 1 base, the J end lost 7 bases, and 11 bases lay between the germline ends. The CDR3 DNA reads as TGTGCCAGCAGCTTAGTAATTAGTTCTAATGAGCAGTTCTTC. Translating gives CASSLVISSNEQFF.